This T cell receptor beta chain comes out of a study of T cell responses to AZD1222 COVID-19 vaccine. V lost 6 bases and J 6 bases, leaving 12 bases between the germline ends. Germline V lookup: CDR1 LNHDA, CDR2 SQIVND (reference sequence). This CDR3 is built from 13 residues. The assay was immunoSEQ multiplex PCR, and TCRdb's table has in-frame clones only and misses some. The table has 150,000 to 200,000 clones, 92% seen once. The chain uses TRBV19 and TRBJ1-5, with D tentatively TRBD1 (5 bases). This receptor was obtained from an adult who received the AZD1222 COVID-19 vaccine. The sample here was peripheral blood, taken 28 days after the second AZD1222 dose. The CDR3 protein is CASRDGAGQPQHF. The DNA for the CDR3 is TGTGCCAGTAGGGACGGGGCAGGTCAGCCCCAGCATTTT.